This T cell receptor (beta chain) was sequenced for a study of persistence of HIV-infected CD4 T cells. Study at large: Blood samples, up to 180 mL, came from multiple time points, except two leukapheresis donors sampled once.

Sequencing used immunoSEQ version 4 in survey mode. TCRdb's copy holds only in-frame clones and misses some; the assay was immunoSEQ multiplex PCR. The sample includes 30,000 to 45,000 clones, around 86% of them seen just once. Trimming took 1 base from V and 0 from J, leaving 12 bases between them. The V gene's germline CDR1 is SGHRS and CDR2 YFSETQ. The length of the CDR3 is 16 residues. Concerning this clone: Its specificity is unknown.

The stimulus was an HIV-1 Gag 15-mer peptide pool, 0.95 to 1 ug/peptide/mL. CD40L-negative CD69-negative CD45RO-high memory CD4+ T cells were sorted as populations depleted of antigen-responding cells. Stimulated PBMCs had first been depleted of CD8+ T cells. General observations from the study: Bulk TCR data could not be restricted to HIV-1-infected CMV-responding cells. Antigen-responding cells were enriched for degenerate expanded CDR3beta sequences.

The clonotype comes from an adult with HIV. The donor label of this sample is uncertain. Sequencing used cultured CD4+ T cells from PBMCs, obtained from a patient who received antiretroviral therapy. V is TRBV5-1 and J is TRBJ2-3; D remains ambiguous. This CDR3 is CASSLTPDASTDTQYF. The CDR3 nucleotides are TGCGCCAGCAGCTTGACTCCCGATGCTAGCACAGATACGCAGTATTTT.